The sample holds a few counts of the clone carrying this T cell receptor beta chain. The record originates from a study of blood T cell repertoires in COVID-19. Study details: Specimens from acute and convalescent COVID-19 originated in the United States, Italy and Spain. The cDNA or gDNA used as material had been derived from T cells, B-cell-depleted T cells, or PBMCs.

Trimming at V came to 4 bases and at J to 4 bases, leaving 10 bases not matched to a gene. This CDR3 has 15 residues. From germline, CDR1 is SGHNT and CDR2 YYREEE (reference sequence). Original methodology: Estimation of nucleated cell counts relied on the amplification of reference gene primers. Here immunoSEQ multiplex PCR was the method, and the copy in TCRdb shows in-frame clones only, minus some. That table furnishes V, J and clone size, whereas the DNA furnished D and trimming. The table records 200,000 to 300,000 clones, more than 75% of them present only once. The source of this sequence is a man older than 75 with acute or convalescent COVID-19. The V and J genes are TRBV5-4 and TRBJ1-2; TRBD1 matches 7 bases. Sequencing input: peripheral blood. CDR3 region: CASSEDRDSFYGYTF. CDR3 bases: TGTGCCAGCAGCGAAGACAGGGACTCTTTCTATGGCTACACCTTC.